These T cell receptor beta chains were read from a single sample in a study of CD8 T cells in Susac syndrome. MiXCR, run by TCRdb on the immunoSEQ multiplex PCR reads, gives a single entry per CDR3 protein. This sample has about 170,000 distinct CDR3 sequences; around 96% occur once, and the top ten carry around 0.13%. The specimen sequenced was CD4+ T cells from PBMCs. The receptors stem from a human donor with Susac syndrome. The CDR3 runs from the conserved cysteine through the conserved F or W. A D gene is named only where the DNA matches it firmly. Clone size appears in some rows only: once, few, many, or a class for an expanded clone.

J | size | V | D | DNA | CDR3
TRBJ2-1 | NA | TRBV4-2 | TRBD2 | TGTGCCAGCAGCCCCGGGACTAGCGGGAGATGGAATGAGCAGTTCTTC | CASSPGTSGRWNEQFF
TRBJ2-5 | once | TRBV11-2 | NA | TGTGCCAGCAGCTTGTATCCGGACCCCCAAGAGACCCAGTACTTC | CASSLYPDPQETQYF
TRBJ2-5 | NA | TRBV2 | NA | TGTGCCAGCAGTGCTGACAGGAGTGAGACCCAGTACTTC | CASSADRSETQYF
TRBJ1-5 | NA | TRBV12-3/TRBV12-4 | NA | TGTGCCAGCAGTTCCACAGGGAGTAGCAATCAGCCCCAGCATTTT | CASSSTGSSNQPQHF
TRBJ2-7 | NA | TRBV6-2/TRBV6-3 | NA | TGTGCCAGCAGTTTTGTAACCTACGAGCAGTACTTC | CASSFVTYEQYF
TRBJ1-1 | NA | TRBV29-1 | NA | TGCAGCGTTGAAGTTACGGGGATGAACACTGAAGCTTTCTTT | CSVEVTGMNTEAFF
TRBJ1-4 | NA | TRBV7-9 | TRBD1 | TGTGCCAGCGGGCAGGGGGGCGAAAAACTGTTTTTT | CASGQGGEKLFF
TRBJ2-1 | NA | TRBV7-2 | TRBD1 | TGTGCCAGCAGCTTTGGGGACAGGGGGCCTAGTGAGCAGTTCTTC | CASSFGDRGPSEQFF
TRBJ1-2 | NA | TRBV29-1 | NA | TGCAGCGTTGATTCAGGGGACTCTGGCTACACCTTC | CSVDSGDSGYTF
TRBJ2-1 | once | TRBV28 | NA | TGTGCCAGCAGTTCCCCCGGCGGGGTCTCCTACAATGAGCAGTTCTTC | CASSSPGGVSYNEQFF
TRBJ2-7 | NA | TRBV25-1 | NA | TGTGCCAGCAGTGAGGTGAGCCTCTACGAGCAGTACTTC | CASSEVSLYEQYF
TRBJ2-4 | NA | TRBV20-1 | NA | TGCAGTGCTAGCCTTACACGGAAGGCTCAGTACTTC | CSASLTRKAQYF
TRBJ2-1 | NA | TRBV20-1 | NA | TGCAGTGCTGGAAGGAGGCCCAGCTCCTACAATGAGCAGTTCTTC | CSAGRRPSSYNEQFF
TRBJ2-3 | NA | TRBV2 | NA | TGTGCCAGCAGTGCGGACAGAAGCACAGATACGCAGTATTTT | CASSADRSTDTQYF
TRBJ2-1 | once | TRBV6-2/TRBV6-3 | TRBD2 | TGTGCCAGCAGCCCACTAGCGGGGGTTTATGAGCAGTTCTTC | CASSPLAGVYEQFF
TRBJ2-5 | NA | TRBV28 | NA | TGTGCCAGCAAGTTTGCAGGAGAGACCCAGTACTTC | CASKFAGETQYF
TRBJ2-2 | NA | TRBV12-3/TRBV12-4 | TRBD2 | TGTGCCAGCAGCCCTCTAGCGGGAGGACTAACCGGGGAGCTGTTTTTT | CASSPLAGGLTGELFF
TRBJ2-1 | NA | TRBV13 | NA | TGTGCCAGCAGCTTACGGACGAGCTCCTACAATGAGCAGTTCTTC | CASSLRTSSYNEQFF
TRBJ1-4 | NA | TRBV29-1 | NA | TGCAGCTCTCGTGGGACTAATGAAAAACTGTTTTTT | CSSRGTNEKLFF
TRBJ1-2 | once | TRBV7-9 | TRBD1 | TGTGCCAGCAGCCCCGGACAGGGTCTCTTCGGCTACACCTTC | CASSPGQGLFGYTF
TRBJ1-1 | NA | TRBV5-6 | TRBD1 | TGTGCCAGCAGCACACAGGGGGTGTGGACTGAAGCTTTCTTT | CASSTQGVWTEAFF
TRBJ1-5 | NA | TRBV19 | NA | TGTGCCACCCTCCCTCGGGGACACCAGGGCAATCAGCCCCAGCATTTT | CATLPRGHQGNQPQHF
TRBJ2-3 | NA | TRBV4-3 | NA | TGCGCCAGCAGCCAATTGGGAGCGGTTGGGAGCACAGATACGCAGTATTTT | CASSQLGAVGSTDTQYF
TRBJ1-4 | NA | TRBV5-6 | NA | TGTGCCAGCAGCGGATACTCAGGGGAAAAACTGTTTTTT | CASSGYSGEKLFF
TRBJ2-7 | NA | TRBV3-1 | NA | TGTGCCAGCGCTTCAAAAGGGATCTACGAGCAGTACTTC | CASASKGIYEQYF
TRBJ1-1 | NA | TRBV20-1 | TRBD1 | TGCAGTGCTTCTGACAGGGGGTCTACTGAAGCTTTCTTT | CSASDRGSTEAFF
TRBJ2-3 | NA | TRBV3-1 | TRBD2 | TGTGCCAGCAGTCCCCGGACTAGCGGGAGGGATACGCAGTATTTT | CASSPRTSGRDTQYF
TRBJ2-7 | NA | TRBV30 | NA | TGTGCCTTCTACTACGAGCAGTACTTC | CAFYYEQYF
TRBJ2-7 | NA | TRBV27 | TRBD2 | TGTGCCAGCAGACCATTAAAACTAGCGGGAGCCACCTACGAGCAGTACTTC | CASRPLKLAGATYEQYF
TRBJ2-5 | NA | TRBV20-1 | NA | TGCAGTGCTGGGATCCGGGCTGGAGAGACCCAGTACTTC | CSAGIRAGETQYF
TRBJ2-7 | NA | TRBV9 | NA | TGTGCCAGCAGCGTAGATGCAGGCACCTACGAGCAGTACTTC | CASSVDAGTYEQYF
TRBJ2-5 | NA | TRBV18 | TRBD1 | TGTGCCAGCTCACTAGGACAGGGGTACCAAGAGACCCAGTACTTC | CASSLGQGYQETQYF
TRBJ1-2 | NA | TRBV28 | NA | TGTGCCAGCAGCCTCGAAGGTGAGGTCTATGGCTACACCTTC | CASSLEGEVYGYTF
TRBJ2-6 | NA | TRBV12-3/TRBV12-4 | NA | TGTGCCAGCAGTTTACCCGCCCTCCAGGGCCCCTCTGGGGCCAACGTCCTGACTTTC | CASSLPALQGPSGANVLTF
TRBJ2-7 | NA | TRBV5-6 | TRBD2 | TGTGCCAGCAGAGCTACTAGCGACCCCGCCTACGAGCAGTACTTC | CASRATSDPAYEQYF
TRBJ1-1 | NA | TRBV20-1 | NA | TGCAGTGCTAGAGCCTTGGGGGGGAACACTGAAGCTTTCTTT | CSARALGGNTEAFF
TRBJ1-5 | NA | TRBV7-8 | TRBD1 | TGTGCCAGCAGCTTGGGGGTGGGACAGCTCAGCAATCAGCCCCAGCATTTT | CASSLGVGQLSNQPQHF
TRBJ1-2 | NA | TRBV6-6 | TRBD1 | TGTGCCAGTACTGGGGACAGCCGCGAGGGCTACACCTTC | CASTGDSREGYTF
TRBJ2-1 | NA | TRBV29-1 | NA | TGCAGCGTTGAACCGCAGGGCCGAATGAATGAGCAGTTCTTC | CSVEPQGRMNEQFF
TRBJ1-2 | NA | TRBV3-1 | NA | TGTGCCAGCAGCCAAGGGCGCCTAGGAAGCAGCGGCTACACCTTC | CASSQGRLGSSGYTF
TRBJ2-5 | NA | TRBV18 | NA | TGTGCCAGCTCACCAGGACGGGAAGAGACCCAGTACTTC | CASSPGREETQYF
TRBJ2-5 | few | TRBV6-6 | NA | TGTGCCAGCAGTTTCAGAAGCCAAGAGACCCAGTACTTC | CASSFRSQETQYF
TRBJ2-1 | once | TRBV24-1 | TRBD1 | TGTGCCACCAGTGATTTTGGCAGGGGGCCGAATGAGCAGTTCTTC | CATSDFGRGPNEQFF
TRBJ2-3 | NA | TRBV29-1 | NA | TGCAGCGTTGGTCAGGCCGCGGATACGCAGTATTTT | CSVGQAADTQYF
TRBJ2-1 | NA | TRBV18 | NA | TGTGCCAGCTCACCCCAATTAGGGGGTCGCTCCTACAATGAGCAGTTCTTC | CASSPQLGGRSYNEQFF
TRBJ2-1 | NA | TRBV24-1 | TRBD2 | TGTGCCACCAGTGAGGGGGGGGGTAGTGGTGAGCAGTTCTTC | CATSEGGGSGEQFF
TRBJ2-3 | NA | TRBV2 | NA | TGTGCCAGCACTCGTGGGACGCAGTATTTT | CASTRGTQYF
TRBJ1-2 | NA | TRBV20-1 | TRBD1 | TGCAGTGCTAGAGGTGGATTAGGGGGCCGGGACTATGGCTACACCTTC | CSARGGLGGRDYGYTF
TRBJ1-2 | NA | TRBV3-1 | NA | TGTGCCAGCAGCCTCATTATGGGGTCAGGGCGCGGCTACACCTTC | CASSLIMGSGRGYTF
TRBJ1-1 | NA | TRBV24-1 | TRBD1 | TGTGCCAACAATACAGGGGAGCCAACTGAAGCTTTCTTT | CANNTGEPTEAFF
TRBJ2-1 | NA | TRBV20-1 | NA | TGCAGTGCTAGAGATCACAAAACGGCAAGATACGAGCAGTTCTTC | CSARDHKTARYEQFF